This passage covers 18 T cell receptor beta chains from one sample sequenced in a study of blood T cell repertoires in COVID-19. The method was immunoSEQ multiplex PCR; TCRdb's version includes in-frame clones alone and lacks a portion of them. This table holds approximately 160,000 clones, around 81% found once. The sample comprised peripheral blood. All receptors derive from a man in his 70s who had recovered from COVID-19.

The V and J genes are TRBV11-2 and TRBJ2-5, with D perhaps TRBD1 (6 bases). The CDR3 loop spans 17 amino acids. Per germline, CDR1 SGHAT and CDR2 FQNNGV. The V end was cut by 0 bases, the J end by 6 bases, with 20 bases between. The CDR3 is CASSLEGAQVFLKTQYF. The CDR3 DNA reads as TGTGCCAGCAGCTTAGAGGGGGCTCAGGTCTTCCTCAAGACCCAGTACTTC. Using reference TRBV11-2 and TRBJ2-5 for the parts outside the CDR3, the full variable domain is EAGVAQSPRYKIIEKRQSVAFWCNPISGHATLYWYQQILGQGPKLLIQFQNNGVVDDSQLPKDRFSAERLKGVDSTLKIQPAKLEDSAVYLCASSLEGAQVFLKTQYFGPGTRLLVL.

This chain connects TRBV2 to TRBJ2-7; possibly TRBD1 for D (5 bases). Trimming took 1 base from V and 3 from J, leaving 13 bases between them. Germline V gives CDR1 SNHLY, CDR2 FYNNEI. The CDR3 is made up of 15 amino acids. CDR3 in DNA: TGTGCCAGCAGTGAAGTGGGGATAGGGGACTACGAGCAGTACTTC. This codes for CASSEVGIGDYEQYF.

The V gene is TRBV6-1, the J gene TRBJ1-1; no clear D gene. CDR3 length: 11 amino acids. Germline CDR1 reads MNHNS; CDR2 reads SASEGT. V shed 3 bases and J shed 10 bases, with 9 bases lying between them. The CDR3 region has the DNA TGTGCCAGCAGTGACGGGGTGCGAGCTTTCTTT. This translates into CASSDGVRAFF.

The V and J genes are TRBV30 and TRBJ2-1; the match to TRBD2 covers 10 bases. The CDR3 spans 14 residues. In germline, CDR1 is GTSNPN, CDR2 SVGIG (reference sequence). Unmatched junction bases numbered 6, after V lost 2 bases and J lost 8 bases. The CDR3 DNA reads as TGTGCCTGGAGTCAAGCTAGCGGGAGCTATGAGCAGTTCTTC. It encodes CAWSQASGSYEQFF.

There are a few counts of this clone. This rearrangement joins TRBV5-4 to TRBJ2-7; possibly TRBD2 for D (6 bases). CDR1 is SGHNT and CDR2 is YYREEE in the germline V gene (reference sequence). Trimming stripped 0 bases from V and 4 bases from J, with 8 bases between. The CDR3 consists of 13 residues. The CDR3 loop reads CASSLGGVYEQYF. CDR3 nucleotide sequence: TGTGCCAGCAGCTTGGGCGGGGTATACGAGCAGTACTTC.

The genes are TRBV7-2 and TRBJ2-2, with 10 positions matching TRBD2. Germline loops: CDR1 SGHTA, CDR2 FQGNSA. The CDR3 has 16 residues. After removal of 3 bases from V and 5 bases from J, the junction contained 6 bases not matched to a gene. The CDR3 loop reads CASSFPSGSGTGELFF. The CDR3 DNA reads TGTGCCAGCAGCTTCCCTAGCGGGAGTGGGACCGGGGAGCTGTTTTTT.

V gene TRBV28 combines with J gene TRBJ2-7; D may be TRBD1 (5 bases). Germline loops: CDR1 MDHEN, CDR2 SYDVKM. The V and J ends lost 6 bases and 6 bases respectively, with 15 bases between them. The CDR3 contains 13 residues. The CDR3 reads CASSGARDSEQYF. CDR3 nucleotides: TGTGCCAGCAGCGGTGCCAGGGATAGCGAGCAGTACTTC.

The chain recombines TRBV6-1 with TRBJ2-4; the match to TRBD1 covers 8 bases. The CDR3 runs to 17 residues. The ends lost 4 bases at V and 3 bases at J; junction bases unmatched: 11. The germline gives CDR1 MNHNS, CDR2 SASEGT. For the CDR3, the DNA is TGTGCCAGCAGTGCAAGCCATCCAGGGGGCCGCAAAAACATTCAGTACTTC. It translates to CASSASHPGGRKNIQYF.

The chain recombines TRBV6-5 with TRBJ2-2; 10 positions match TRBD2. Trimming took 6 bases from V and 7 from J; bases not matched to a gene: 8. The CDR3 contains 15 residues. Germline CDR1 is MNHEY and CDR2 is SVGAGI. CDR3 DNA: TGTGCCAGCAGGCCCCTAGCGGGAGAGAGCGGGGAGCTGTTTTTT. Amino acid sequence: CASRPLAGESGELFF.

Of note for this clone: This same CDR3 is encoded by further DNA sequences in the sample. This sequence joins TRBV5-5 and TRBJ2-1, with 8 bases fitting TRBD2. The CDR3 covers 15 residues. CDR1 is SGHKS and CDR2 is YYEKEE in the germline V gene (reference sequence). The ends lost 0 bases at V and 2 bases at J; junction bases unmatched: 1. CDR3 nucleotide sequence: TGTGCCAGCAGCTTGGGAGCGGGGGCCTACAATGAGCAGTTCTTC. Its translation is CASSLGAGAYNEQFF.

This clone was observed once. The genes are TRBV5-1 and TRBJ1-2; a weak D match, TRBD1 (6 bases). The V end lost 4 bases, the J end lost 3 bases, and 10 bases lay between the germline ends. The germline V gene has CDR1 SGHRS and CDR2 YFSETQ. The CDR3 spans 13 residues. The CDR3 reads CASSLGQYYGYTF. The CDR3, as DNA: TGCGCCAGCAGCCTGGGACAATACTATGGCTACACCTTC.

This chain joins TRBV29-1 and TRBJ1-5; 7 nucleotides match TRBD1. The germline CDR1 and CDR2 sequences are SQVTM and ANQGSEA. Losses at the gene ends were 5 bases for V and 1 base for J; bases not matched to a gene: 11. This CDR3 is 16 amino acids long. The CDR3 DNA reads TGCAGCGTTTCCCAGGGGGACGGATGGAGCAATCAGCCCCAGCATTTT. Translation gives CSVSQGDGWSNQPQHF.

The rearrangement links TRBV20-1 to TRBJ2-1; no definite D call. The CDR3 is 10 amino acids. Per the germline V gene, CDR1 is DFQATT and CDR2 is SNEGSKA (reference sequence). Trimming stripped 6 bases from V and 8 bases from J, with 8 bases between. The CDR3 region is CSANSDEQFF. CDR3 DNA sequence: TGCAGTGCGAACTCCGATGAGCAGTTCTTC.

The chain combines TRBV5-1 with TRBJ2-1; 11 bases are shared with TRBD2. The germline V gene has CDR1 SGHRS and CDR2 YFSETQ. The CDR3 has 18 amino acids. V shed 4 bases, J shed 4 bases, and the junction held 13 bases outside the gene matches. The CDR3 sequence: CASSLLAGVGALYNEQFF. The CDR3 DNA reads as TGCGCCAGCAGCCTACTAGCGGGAGTGGGGGCCCTATACAATGAGCAGTTCTTC.

This clone is a singleton in its sample. The rearrangement links TRBV15 to TRBJ2-7; 11 bases line up with TRBD2. CDR1 and CDR2 (germline): LNHNV, YYDKDF (reference sequence). The junction had 7 bases not matched to a gene; V was cut back by 1 base and J by 2 bases. The CDR3 is 17 residues long. CDR3 coding DNA: TGTGCCACCAGCAGAGGGGGAGGGACTAGCGGAGCCTACGAGCAGTACTTC. Translating gives CATSRGGGTSGAYEQYF.

Comments on this clone: This sample also contains other DNA sequences that code for the same CDR3. The J gene is TRBJ1-3, the V gene TRBV28; 8 nucleotides match TRBD1. With 3 bases clipped from V and 4 bases from J, the junction kept 2 bases outside the gene matches. This CDR3 contains 14 residues. CDR1 is MDHEN, CDR2 SYDVKM, per germline. In DNA form, the CDR3 reads TGTGCCAGCAGTTTGGACAGGGCAGGAAACACCATATATTTT. Its translation: CASSLDRAGNTIYF.

This chain joins TRBV6-5 and TRBJ2-5, with D perhaps matching TRBD1 (5 bases). V was cut by 6 bases and J by 3 bases, with 8 bases left in between. The CDR3 has 12 amino acids. Germline V gene sequence: CDR1 MNHEY, CDR2 SVGAGI. The CDR3 sequence: CASRRGKETQYF. The CDR3 nucleotides are TGTGCCAGCAGAAGGGGAAAAGAGACCCAGTACTTC.

This clone was seen once. The gene calls are TRBV29-1 and TRBJ1-2; 9 bases agree with TRBD1. V shed 2 bases and J 8 bases; nucleotides not matched to a gene: 9. The CDR3 totals 14 residues. Looked up from germline, CDR1 is SQVTM and CDR2 is ANQGSEA. The CDR3 nucleotides are TGCAGCGTTGAACCTCGGGACAGGGTCGGAGGCTACACCTTC. Its translation is CSVEPRDRVGGYTF.